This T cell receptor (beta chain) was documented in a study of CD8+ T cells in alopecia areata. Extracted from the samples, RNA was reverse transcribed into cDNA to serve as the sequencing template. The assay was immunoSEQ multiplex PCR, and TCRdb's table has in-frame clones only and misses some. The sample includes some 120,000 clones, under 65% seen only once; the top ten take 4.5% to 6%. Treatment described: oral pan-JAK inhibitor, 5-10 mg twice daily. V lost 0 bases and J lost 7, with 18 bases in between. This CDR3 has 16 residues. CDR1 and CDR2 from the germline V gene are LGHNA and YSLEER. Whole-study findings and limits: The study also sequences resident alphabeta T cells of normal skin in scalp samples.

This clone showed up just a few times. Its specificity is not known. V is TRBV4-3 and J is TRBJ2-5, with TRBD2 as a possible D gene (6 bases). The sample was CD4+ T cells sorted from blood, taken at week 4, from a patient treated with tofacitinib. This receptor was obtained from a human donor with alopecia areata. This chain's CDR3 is CASSQDKGGPGGTQYF. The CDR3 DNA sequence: TGCGCCAGCAGCCAAGATAAGGGCGGACCCGGGGGGACCCAGTACTTC.